These 15 T cell receptor beta chains share one sample of origin, sequenced in a study of T-cell reconstitution after alpha-beta-depleted transplantation in children. Molecular barcoding with unique molecular identifiers was used for the TCRbeta library. TCRdb re-derived calls from the PCR reads in MiXCR, one entry per CDR3 protein. The sample has 200,000 to 300,000 distinct CDR3 sequences, roughly 8.2% seen once. The specimen was PBMCs, mostly from graft donor cells, collected 180 days after TCRalphabeta/CD19-depleted stem cell transplant. The receptors were gathered from a male patient younger than 18 who had a stem cell transplant for acute lymphoblastic leukemia, so the T cells may come from the graft donor.

This clonotype has a count of ten or more. The V gene is TRBV4-2, the J gene TRBJ2-3; D perhaps matches TRBD2 (7 bases). CDR1 LGHNA and CDR2 YNFKEQ come from the germline V gene. Trimming left V 4 bases short and J 2 bases short, with 13 bases between. The CDR3 loop spans 15 amino acids. In nucleotides, the CDR3 is TGTGCCAGCAGCCGAAAGGGGGACTACACAGATACGCAGTATTTT. Protein: CASSRKGDYTDTQYF.

In its sample, this clonotype was seen many times. This chain links TRBV20-1 with TRBJ2-1; TRBD2 matches 10 bases. The CDR3 spans 16 residues. Germline values: CDR1 DFQATT, CDR2 SNEGSKA (reference sequence). V lost 5 bases and J lost 3; bases outside the gene matches: 10. The CDR3 nucleotides read TGCAGTGCTGCTATTATCAGCGGGAGGGTCTACAATGAGCAGTTCTTC. Protein: CSAAIISGRVYNEQFF.

This clonotype was recorded many times. This chain links TRBV4-1 with TRBJ2-2; tentatively, D is TRBD2 (6 bases). The V and J ends lost 5 bases and 4 bases respectively, with 14 bases between them. This CDR3 has 15 residues. Germline V gene data show CDR1 as MGHRA and CDR2 as YSYEKL. DNA of the CDR3: TGCGCCAGCAGCTACCGGGACTTATTCACCGGGGAGCTGTTTTTT. Translated: CASSYRDLFTGELFF.

This clonotype was found many times. This CDR3 reads CASSLTGGSSYSNQPQHF. CDR3 coding DNA: TGTGCCAGCAGCTTGACAGGGGGTTCGTCCTATAGCAATCAGCCCCAGCATTTT. The chain couples TRBV11-1 to TRBJ1-5; 9 nucleotides agree with TRBD1. Germline lookup yields CDR1 SGHAT and CDR2 FQDESV (reference sequence). V lost 3 bases to trimming and J lost 0 bases; unmatched junction nucleotides: 9. The CDR3 runs 18 residues. Based on the CDR3 plus reference TRBV11-1 and TRBJ1-5, the full variable domain is EAEVAQSPRYKITEKSQAVAFWCDPISGHATLYWYRQILGQGPELLVQFQDESVVDDSQLPKDRFSAERLKGVDSTLKIQPAELGDSAMYLCASSLTGGSSYSNQPQHFGDGTRLSIL.

This clonotype has ten or more counts. This chain links TRBV29-1 with TRBJ1-1; no clear D. The CDR3 length is 10 residues. The V gene lost 7 bases and the J gene lost 7 bases, with 10 bases spanning the gap. CDR1 is SQVTM, CDR2 ANQGSEA, per germline. CDR3 DNA sequence: TGCAGCGCCGAGGGTAGTGAAGCTTTCTTT. Protein sequence: CSAEGSEAFF.

This clonotype showed up many times. The chain is built from TRBV11-2 and TRBJ2-2; 7 nucleotides match TRBD1. Germline V gene data show CDR1 as SGHAT and CDR2 as FQNNGV. The ends lost 5 bases at V and 4 bases at J; junction bases unmatched: 10. The CDR3 is 16 amino acids. The CDR3 DNA sequence: TGTGCCAGCAGCCTGGCTGGACAGGACCGCACCGGGGAGCTGTTTTTT. Its translation: CASSLAGQDRTGELFF. The full variable domain, completed using reference TRBV11-2 and TRBJ2-2, is EAGVAQSPRYKIIEKRQSVAFWCNPISGHATLYWYQQILGQGPKLLIQFQNNGVVDDSQLPKDRFSAERLKGVDSTLKIQPAKLEDSAVYLCASSLAGQDRTGELFFGEGSRLTVL.

This clonotype was counted many times. The J gene is TRBJ2-3, the V gene TRBV4-1; 14 positions match TRBD2. This CDR3 comprises 17 residues. V lost 0 bases, J lost 5 bases, and 4 bases stayed unmatched. Germline V lookup: CDR1 MGHRA, CDR2 YSYEKL. CDR3 in DNA: TGCGCCAGCAGCCAAGAGGGGACTAGCGGGAGAAGAGATACGCAGTATTTT. Translation gives CASSQEGTSGRRDTQYF.

This clonotype occurred many times. The gene calls are TRBV5-1 and TRBJ2-6, with 8 bases that match TRBD1. The CDR3 spans 20 residues. Germline V gives CDR1 SGHRS, CDR2 YFSETQ. V shed 4 bases and J 0 bases; nucleotides not matched to a gene: 15. CDR3 sequence (DNA): TGCGCCAGCAGCGCGGTCACGGGGGACAGGAGTAGCTCTGGGGCCAACGTCCTGACTTTC. Its protein product is CASSAVTGDRSSSGANVLTF.

Many counts were recorded for this clonotype. This chain connects TRBV18 to TRBJ2-5, with D maybe TRBD2 (6 bases). The germline gives CDR1 KGHSH, CDR2 LQKENI. CDR3 size: 13 residues. Trimming cost V 6 bases and J 5 bases, with 13 bases left between them. As DNA, the CDR3 is TGTGCCAGCTCTCAAGCGGGCCTGGAGACCCAGTACTTC. Residues: CASSQAGLETQYF. The variable domain in full, completed from reference TRBV18 and TRBJ2-5, reads NAGVMQNPRHLVRRRGQEARLRCSPMKGHSHVYWYRQLPEEGLKFMVYLQKENIIDESGMPKERFSAEFPKEGPSILRIQQVVRGDSAAYFCASSQAGLETQYFGPGTRLLVL.

This clonotype has a count of ten or more. V and J are TRBV14 and TRBJ2-1; 11 bases fit TRBD2. Germline CDR1 SGHDN, CDR2 FVKESK. After removal of 6 bases from V and 8 bases from J, the junction contained 9 bases not matched to a gene. The CDR3 length is 15 residues. This chain's CDR3 is CASRRKTSGEYEQFF. CDR3 in DNA: TGTGCCAGCAGGCGAAAGACTAGCGGGGAGTATGAGCAGTTCTTC.

This clonotype was observed at least ten times. This chain links TRBV20-1 with TRBJ1-5; TRBD1 is a possible D gene (5 bases). The CDR3 extends over 16 amino acids. Germline CDR1 reads DFQATT; CDR2 reads SNEGSKA (reference sequence). V was pared by 3 bases and J by 2 bases, with 17 bases between. This CDR3 reads CSARDSGGGGNQPQHF. Written as DNA, the CDR3 is TGCAGTGCTAGGGATTCGGGTGGGGGTGGCAATCAGCCCCAGCATTTT.

This clonotype was seen at least ten times. CDR3 residues: CSARRLAGGSTGELFF. CDR3 in DNA: TGCAGTGCTCGGCGACTAGCGGGGGGTAGCACCGGGGAGCTGTTTTTT. This chain links TRBV20-1 with TRBJ2-2, with 13 bases identical to TRBD2. Unmatched junction bases numbered 7, after V lost 5 bases and J lost 4 bases. Germline CDR1 is DFQATT and CDR2 is SNEGSKA (reference sequence). The CDR3 length is 16 residues.

This clonotype was detected ten times or more. The rearrangement links TRBV12-3 or TRBV12-4 to TRBJ1-5; 7 nucleotides line up with TRBD1. The CDR3 has 14 amino acids. Germline trimming cut 5 bases from V and 4 bases from J; bases unmatched to any gene: 5. Here the CDR3 reads CASSASTGNQPQHF. For the CDR3, the DNA is TGTGCCAGCAGTGCTTCGACAGGGAATCAGCCCCAGCATTTT.

This chain links TRBV19 with TRBJ1-2; the D gene is possibly TRBD1 (5 bases). The CDR3 contains 14 residues. V lost 5 bases, J lost 5 bases, and 15 bases lay in between. Germline values: CDR1 LNHDA, CDR2 SQIVND (reference sequence). The CDR3 DNA reads as TGTGCCAGTAGTGGTTGGGACGCTCAATATGGCTACACCTTC. It encodes CASSGWDAQYGYTF.

This clonotype was recorded at least ten times. The chain combines TRBV27 with TRBJ2-2; 8 bases are shared with TRBD2. V shed 4 bases, J shed 6 bases, and the junction held 7 bases outside the gene matches. Looked up from germline, CDR1 is MNHEY and CDR2 is SMNVEV (reference sequence). This CDR3 has 15 residues. CDR3 sequence (DNA): TGTGCCAGCAGTTCCAGCGGGGGTTCGCCCGGGGAGCTGTTTTTT. Protein product: CASSSSGGSPGELFF.